The sequence of this TCR beta chain was determined in a study of cytomegalovirus exposure and HLA in healthy donors. The overall study: Early released data had around 79 million unique TCRs, all coming from HLA-typed donors.

The CDR3 has 16 amino acids. Germline CDR1 is SEHNR and CDR2 is FQNEAQ (reference sequence). V dropped 4 bases and J dropped 3; count of bases not matched to a gene: 2. Overall study results and limits: Earlier analysis yielded a pattern in which most TCR beta V segments were productive about 87% or about 30% of the time.

Worth noting for this clone: The target antigen is unknown.

PCR primers comprised 60 Vbeta and 13 Jbeta primers. Using immunoSEQ multiplex PCR, the repertoire was profiled, and TCRdb retains in-frame clones only, with some absent. The data contain 160,000 or so clones, around 86% of them singletons. Sequencing used PBMCs. The chain uses TRBV7-9 and TRBJ2-3; TRBD2 agrees at 15 bases. The receptor was derived from a man aged 45-65 years in good health and CMV-seropositive. The CDR3 reads CASSWTSGGVTDTQYF. As DNA, the CDR3 is TGTGCCAGCAGCTGGACTAGCGGGGGGGTGACAGATACGCAGTATTTT.